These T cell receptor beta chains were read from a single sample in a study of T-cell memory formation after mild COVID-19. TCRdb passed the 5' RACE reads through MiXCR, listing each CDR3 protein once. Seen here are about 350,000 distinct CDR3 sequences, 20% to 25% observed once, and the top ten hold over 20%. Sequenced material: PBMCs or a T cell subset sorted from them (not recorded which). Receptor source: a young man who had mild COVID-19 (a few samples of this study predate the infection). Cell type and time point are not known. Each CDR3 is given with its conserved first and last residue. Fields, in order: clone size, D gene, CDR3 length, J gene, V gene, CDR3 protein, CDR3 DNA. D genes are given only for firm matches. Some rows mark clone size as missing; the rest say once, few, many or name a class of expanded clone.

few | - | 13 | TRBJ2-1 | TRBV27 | CAAAGRVYNEQFF | TGTGCCGCGGCTGGGCGCGTATACAATGAGCAGTTCTTC
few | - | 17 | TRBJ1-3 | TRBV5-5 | CASSLFLETPPGNTIYF | TGTGCCAGCAGCTTGTTTCTTGAGACGCCGCCCGGGAACACCATATATTTT
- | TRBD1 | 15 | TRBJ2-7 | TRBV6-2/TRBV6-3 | CASSYMGQGNREQYF | TGTGCCAGCAGTTACATGGGACAGGGAAATCGCGAGCAGTACTTC
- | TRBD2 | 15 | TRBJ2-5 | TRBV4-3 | CASSQGNSGGETQYF | TGCGCCAGCAGCCAAGGAAATAGCGGGGGAGAGACCCAGTACTTC
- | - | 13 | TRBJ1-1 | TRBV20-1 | CSAADTMNTEAFF | TGCAGTGCAGCGGACACCATGAACACTGAAGCTTTCTTT
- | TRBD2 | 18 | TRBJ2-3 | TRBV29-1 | CSVEEWTSGGRATDTQYF | TGCAGCGTTGAAGAATGGACTAGCGGGGGCCGGGCGACAGATACGCAGTATTTT
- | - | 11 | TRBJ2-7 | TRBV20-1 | CSAQGSDEQYF | TGCAGTGCTCAGGGGTCCGACGAGCAGTACTTC
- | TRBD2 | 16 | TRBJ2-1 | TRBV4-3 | CASSQVLAGARNEQFF | TGCGCCAGCAGCCAAGTTCTAGCGGGGGCCCGCAATGAGCAGTTCTTC
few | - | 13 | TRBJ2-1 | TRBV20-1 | CSARNPGDNEQFF | TGCAGTGCTAGAAATCCAGGGGACAATGAGCAGTTCTTC
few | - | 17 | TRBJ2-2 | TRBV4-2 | CASSQERAEELAGELFF | TGTGCCAGCAGCCAAGAACGTGCCGAGGAGCTTGCCGGGGAGCTGTTTTTT
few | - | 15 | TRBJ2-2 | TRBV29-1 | CSVGSGAKNTGELFF | TGCAGCGTTGGTTCGGGGGCAAAGAACACCGGGGAGCTGTTTTTT
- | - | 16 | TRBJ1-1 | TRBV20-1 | CSACRSRGASNTEAFF | TGCAGTGCTTGCCGGAGTAGGGGGGCGTCCAACACTGAAGCTTTCTTT
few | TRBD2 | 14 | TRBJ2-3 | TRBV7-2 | CASSLLAVADTQYF | TGTGCCAGCAGCTTACTAGCGGTCGCAGATACGCAGTATTTT
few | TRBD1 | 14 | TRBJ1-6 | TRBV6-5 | CASMTGAEGSPLHF | TGTGCCAGCATGACAGGGGCGGAAGGGTCACCCCTCCACTTT
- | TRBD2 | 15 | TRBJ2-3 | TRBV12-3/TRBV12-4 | CASRELAGAEDTQYF | TGTGCCAGCAGGGAACTAGCGGGGGCAGAAGATACGCAGTATTTT
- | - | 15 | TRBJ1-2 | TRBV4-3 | CASSQVDGSPTHYTF | TGCGCCAGCAGCCAAGTAGATGGCTCCCCCACTCACTACACCTTC
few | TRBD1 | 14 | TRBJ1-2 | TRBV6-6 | CASSSRQGVYGYTF | TGTGCCAGCAGTTCCCGACAGGGCGTCTATGGCTACACCTTC
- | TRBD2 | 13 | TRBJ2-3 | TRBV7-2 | CASQTSGGDTQYF | TGTGCCAGCCAGACTAGCGGGGGTGATACGCAGTATTTT
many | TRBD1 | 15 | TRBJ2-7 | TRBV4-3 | CASSLWDRGPYEQYF | TGCGCCAGCAGCCTATGGGACAGGGGGCCATACGAGCAGTACTTC
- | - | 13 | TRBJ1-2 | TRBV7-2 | CASSLSRNYGYTF | TGTGCCAGCAGCTTATCACGAAATTATGGCTACACCTTC